This T cell receptor beta chain was captured by sequencing in a study of T cell responses to AZD1222 COVID-19 vaccine. This CDR3 has 13 amino acids. From germline, CDR1 is SQVTM and CDR2 ANQGSEA. Trimming removed 3 bases from V and 6 bases from J, with 11 bases in between. Study findings and constraints: Spike-specific TCR breadth and depth went up after people got two AZD1222 doses. Clonal diversity may have been underestimated, and the donors were mostly white British, with more females than males. With dominance at 160-218 and 743-854, vaccine-associated CD4 TCRs spanned spike. Of spike-specific TCRs, nearly half reportedly target regions left unmutated in variants.

As concerns this clone: The antigen remains unidentified.

Clones were sequenced by immunoSEQ multiplex PCR, and TCRdb holds only the in-frame ones, with some missing. The table includes about 120,000 clones, 92% detected once. The chain carries TRBV29-1 and TRBJ2-2; D may be TRBD1 (5 bases). This clonotype originated in an adult who received the AZD1222 COVID-19 vaccine. This specimen consisted of peripheral blood, obtained 28 days after the second AZD1222 dose. CDR3: CSVEMGLAGELFF. For the CDR3, the DNA is TGCAGCGTTGAGATGGGGCTGGCCGGGGAGCTGTTTTTT.